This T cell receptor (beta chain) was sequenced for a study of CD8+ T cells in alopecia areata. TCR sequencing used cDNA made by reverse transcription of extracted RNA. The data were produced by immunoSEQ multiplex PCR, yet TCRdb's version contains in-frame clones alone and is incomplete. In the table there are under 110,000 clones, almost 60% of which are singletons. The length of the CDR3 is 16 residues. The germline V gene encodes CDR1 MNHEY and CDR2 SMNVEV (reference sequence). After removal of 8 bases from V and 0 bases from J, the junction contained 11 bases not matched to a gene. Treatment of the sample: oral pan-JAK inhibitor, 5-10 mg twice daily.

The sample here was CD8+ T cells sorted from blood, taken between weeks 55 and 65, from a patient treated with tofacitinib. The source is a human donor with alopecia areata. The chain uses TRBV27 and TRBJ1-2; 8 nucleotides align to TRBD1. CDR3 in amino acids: CASAGQGQRTNYGYTF. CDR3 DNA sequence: TGTGCCAGCGCAGGACAGGGACAGCGAACTAACTATGGCTACACCTTC.